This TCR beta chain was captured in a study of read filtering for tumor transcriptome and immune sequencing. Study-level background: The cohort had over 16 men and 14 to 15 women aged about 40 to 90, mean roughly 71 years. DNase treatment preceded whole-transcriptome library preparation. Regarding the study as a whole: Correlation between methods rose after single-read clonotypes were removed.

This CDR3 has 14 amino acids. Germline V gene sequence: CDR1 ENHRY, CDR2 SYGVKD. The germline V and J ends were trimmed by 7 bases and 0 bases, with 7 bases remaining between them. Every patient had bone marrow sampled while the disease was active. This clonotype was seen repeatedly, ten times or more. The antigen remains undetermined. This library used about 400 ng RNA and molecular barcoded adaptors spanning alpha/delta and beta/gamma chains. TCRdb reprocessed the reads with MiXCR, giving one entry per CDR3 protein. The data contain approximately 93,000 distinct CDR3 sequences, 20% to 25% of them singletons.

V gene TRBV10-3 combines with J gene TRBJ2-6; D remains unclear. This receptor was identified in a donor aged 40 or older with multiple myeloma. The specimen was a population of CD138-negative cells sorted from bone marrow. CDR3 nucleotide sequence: TGTGCCATCAAGGCGAGCTCTGGGGCCAACGTCCTGACTTTC. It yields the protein CAIKASSGANVLTF.